This T cell receptor (beta chain) was sequenced for a study of blood T cell repertoires in COVID-19. Study-wide context: Spain, Italy and the United States supplied samples that represented acute and convalescent COVID-19. Sources were T cells, B-cell-depleted T cells, or PBMCs; the material itself was cDNA or gDNA.

Patients at the Seattle site were enrolled during active infection and followed longitudinally. In the study's own analysis: Nucleated cell counts were estimated from reference gene primer amplification. The repertoire was sequenced with immunoSEQ multiplex PCR; TCRdb's copy has only in-frame clones and lacks some. Clonal size and the V and J genes are those of that table, whereas D and trimming came from the DNA. This table holds 200,000 to 300,000 clones, around nine tenths found once. Trimming took 1 base from V and 7 from J; bases not matched to a gene: 13. The length of the CDR3 is 19 residues. Germline V lookup: CDR1 SGHVS, CDR2 FQNEAQ.

The source material was peripheral blood. This clonotype was sampled from a woman aged 55-70 years with COVID-19, enrolled during active disease. The genes are TRBV7-8 and TRBJ2-1, with 13 nucleotides matching TRBD2. CDR3 in amino acids: CASSLEATHGTSGMNEQFF. Here the CDR3 DNA reads TGTGCCAGCAGCTTAGAAGCAACCCACGGGACTAGCGGGATGAATGAGCAGTTCTTC.